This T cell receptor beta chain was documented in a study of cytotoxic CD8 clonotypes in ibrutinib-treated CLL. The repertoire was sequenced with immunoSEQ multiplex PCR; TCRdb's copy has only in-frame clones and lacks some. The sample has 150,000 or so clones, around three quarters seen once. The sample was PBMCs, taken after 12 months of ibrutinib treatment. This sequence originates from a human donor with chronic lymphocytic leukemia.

CDR3 coding DNA: TGCGCCAGCAGCCAAGGGACAGGGGTATACGAGCAGTACTTC. Translating it yields CASSQGTGVYEQYF. V is TRBV4-3 and J is TRBJ2-7, with TRBD1 matching over 9 bases. Germline loops: CDR1 LGHNA, CDR2 YSLEER. J lost 4 bases, V lost 1 base, and 2 bases had no gene match. This CDR3 spans 14 amino acids.